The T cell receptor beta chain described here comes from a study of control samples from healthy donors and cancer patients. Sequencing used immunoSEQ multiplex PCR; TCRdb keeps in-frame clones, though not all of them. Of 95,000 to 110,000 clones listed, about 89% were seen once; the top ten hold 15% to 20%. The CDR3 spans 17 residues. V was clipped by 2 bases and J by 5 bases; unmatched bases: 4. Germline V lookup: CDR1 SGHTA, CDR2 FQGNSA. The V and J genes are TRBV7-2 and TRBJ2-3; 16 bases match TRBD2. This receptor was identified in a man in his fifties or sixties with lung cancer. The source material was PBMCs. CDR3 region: CASSLQGTSGGGDTQYF. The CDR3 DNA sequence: TGTGCCAGCAGCTTACAAGGGACTAGCGGGGGGGGAGATACGCAGTATTTT.